Described below is a single TCR beta chain sequence and its context. The antigen remains unidentified. The record originates from a study of circulating CD8 cells and anti-PD-1 response in melanoma. The QIAseq Immune Repertoire TCR panel built the libraries from 15 ng of total RNA. TCRdb fed the reads into MiXCR, producing one record per CDR3 protein. The sample holds 350 to 450 distinct CDR3 sequences, 4.7% seen once. Study-level points and caveats: DNEG was most diverse; TIGIT repertoires were least diverse.

This CDR3 has 14 residues. With 6 bases clipped from V and 3 bases from J, the junction kept 8 bases outside the gene matches. CDR1 and CDR2 (germline): MDHEN, SYDVKM. Sorting of live CD3+CD8+TCRalphabeta+ cells by PD-1 and/or TIGIT gave four subsets. This chain connects TRBV28 to TRBJ2-7; 7 nucleotides line up with TRBD1. The sequence came from a human donor with melanoma. The sequencing here drew on CD8+ T cells from PBMCs, taken at baseline or after one month of anti-PD-1 therapy (not recorded which). CDR3 nucleotide sequence: TGTGCCAGCAGCCCCGGGACAGCCCACTACGAGCAGTACTTC. Its translation: CASSPGTAHYEQYF.